One T cell receptor beta chain is described in this entry. Its antigen is not known. This entry is derived from a study of somatic mutations in cytotoxic T cells in rheumatoid arthritis. Whole-study context: Collection of patient blood (roughly 31 ml EDTA) took place right after diagnosis, before any treatment. The flow sorting of some V beta antibody-stained T-cell populations reached nearly 100% purity, and the sorted populations included V beta1+ cells sequenced for TCRB. Study-level results: Among patients with rheumatoid arthritis, but not healthy controls, CD8+ clonality increased with age. Age-matched healthy controls and rheumatoid arthritis patients had CD8+ T-cell clonality that did not differ significantly.

Profiling relied on immunoSEQ multiplex PCR, and the TCRdb table lists in-frame clones only, not all of them. The sample lists about 15,000 clones, roughly 73% occurring once. Germline V gene lookup returns CDR1 MNHEY and CDR2 SMNVEV (reference sequence). The CDR3 runs to 15 residues. Trimming stripped 3 bases from V and 4 bases from J, with 13 bases between. Input material: CD8+ T cells sorted from blood. The TCR originated in an adult with rheumatoid arthritis. This chain connects TRBV27 to TRBJ1-5, with unresolved D. CDR3 nucleotides: TGTGCCAGCAGTTTTGGAGGGCGTCCTAATCAGCCCCAGCATTTT. The encoded protein is CASSFGGRPNQPQHF.